These 6 T cell receptor beta chains came from one sample sequenced in a study of CD8 T cells in ankylosing spondylitis. Notes on the study in general: Ankylosing spondylitis blood appeared to carry a characteristic TCR beta motif of several highly homologous variants.

These receptors lack a known antigen. MiXCR was run by TCRdb on the 5' RACE reads, yielding one entry per CDR3 protein. This table holds under 250,000 distinct CDR3 sequences, roughly 6.6% found once. The material sequenced was blood, either unsorted or a sorted T cell fraction (not recorded which). These TCRs come from a male donor with ankylosing spondylitis.

This clonotype was seen at least ten times. V is TRBV7-9 and J is TRBJ1-2; D not certain. Germline lookup yields CDR1 SEHNR and CDR2 FQNEAQ (reference sequence). This CDR3 contains 13 residues. V gave up 3 bases and J gave up 7 bases, with 12 bases separating them. The CDR3 loop is CASSFSQVIGYTF. For the CDR3, the DNA is TGTGCCAGCAGCTTCAGCCAGGTGATTGGCTACACCTTC.

The rearrangement links TRBV7-9 to TRBJ2-3; D possibly corresponds to TRBD1 (6 bases). The length of the CDR3 is 15 residues. The V end was cut by 7 bases, the J end by 0 bases, with 14 bases between. Germline V gene sequence: CDR1 SEHNR, CDR2 FQNEAQ (reference sequence). CDR3 sequence reads: CASNSRGTSTDTQYF. The DNA for the CDR3 is TGTGCCAGCAACTCCAGGGGAACTAGCACAGATACGCAGTATTTT.

Only a few counts were recorded for this clonotype. V and J are TRBV4-2 and TRBJ2-1; 12 positions match TRBD1. CDR1 is LGHNA and CDR2 is YNFKEQ in the germline V gene. V trimming: 4 bases; J trimming: 7 bases; junction bases outside the gene matches: 8. The CDR3 is 16 amino acids. The CDR3 spells CASSRSGTGGYNEQFF. In DNA form, the CDR3 reads TGTGCCAGCAGCCGTTCCGGGACAGGGGGCTATAATGAGCAGTTCTTC.

The J gene is TRBJ1-2, the V gene TRBV29-1; D ambiguous. CDR3 length: 15 residues. V lost 6 bases and J lost 5, with 22 bases in between. The V gene's germline CDR1 is SQVTM and CDR2 ANQGSEA. The CDR3 coding sequence is TGCAGCGTCCCTGGGCTCACCCGGGTAGGATATGGCTACACCTTC. Residues: CSVPGLTRVGYGYTF.

This clonotype came up many times. The gene calls are TRBV5-1 and TRBJ1-6; D uncertain. V lost 0 bases and J lost 4, with 5 bases in between. The germline V gene encodes CDR1 SGHRS and CDR2 YFSETQ. The length of the CDR3 is 14 residues. This CDR3 is CASSLDLYNSPLHF. CDR3 coding DNA: TGCGCCAGCAGCTTGGACTTGTATAATTCACCCCTCCACTTT.

The sample holds one count of this clonotype. The V call is TRBV14, the J call TRBJ2-7; D unclear. CDR3 length: 16 amino acids. Deletions cut 0 bases from V and 2 bases from J, with 14 bases between. Germline V lookup: CDR1 SGHDN, CDR2 FVKESK. The CDR3 spells CASSQETDGRPYEQYF. DNA of the CDR3: TGTGCCAGCAGCCAAGAGACTGACGGTAGACCCTACGAGCAGTACTTC.